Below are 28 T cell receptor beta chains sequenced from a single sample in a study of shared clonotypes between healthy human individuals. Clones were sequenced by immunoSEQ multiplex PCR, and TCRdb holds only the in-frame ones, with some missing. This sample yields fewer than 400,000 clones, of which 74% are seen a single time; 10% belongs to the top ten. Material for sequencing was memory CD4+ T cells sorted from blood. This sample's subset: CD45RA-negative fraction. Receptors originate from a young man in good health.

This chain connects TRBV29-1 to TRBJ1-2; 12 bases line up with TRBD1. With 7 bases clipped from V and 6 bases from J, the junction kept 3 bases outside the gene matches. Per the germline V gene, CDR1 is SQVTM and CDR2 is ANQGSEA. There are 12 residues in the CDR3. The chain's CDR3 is CSAGTGGDGYTF. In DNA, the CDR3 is TGCAGCGCCGGGACAGGGGGCGATGGCTACACCTTC.

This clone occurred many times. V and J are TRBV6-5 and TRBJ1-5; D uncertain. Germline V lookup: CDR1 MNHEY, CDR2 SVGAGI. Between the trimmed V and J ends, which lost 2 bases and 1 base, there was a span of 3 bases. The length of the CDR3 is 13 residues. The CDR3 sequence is CASSYRSNQPQHF. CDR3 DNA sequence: TGTGCCAGCAGTTACAGGAGCAATCAGCCCCAGCATTTT.

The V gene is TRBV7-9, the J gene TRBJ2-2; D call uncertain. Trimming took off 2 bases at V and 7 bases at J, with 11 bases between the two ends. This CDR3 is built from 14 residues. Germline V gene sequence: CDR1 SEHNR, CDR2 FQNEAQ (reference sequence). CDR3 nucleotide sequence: TGTGCCAGCAGCTTATTGGTGGATGGCGGGGAGCTGTTTTTT. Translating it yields CASSLLVDGGELFF.

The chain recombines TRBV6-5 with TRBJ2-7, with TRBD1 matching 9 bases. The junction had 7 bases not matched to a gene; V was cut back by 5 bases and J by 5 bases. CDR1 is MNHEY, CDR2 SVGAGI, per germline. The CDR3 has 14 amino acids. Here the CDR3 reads CASSARTGEDEQYF. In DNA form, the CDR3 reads TGTGCCAGCAGTGCCCGGACAGGGGAGGACGAGCAGTACTTC.

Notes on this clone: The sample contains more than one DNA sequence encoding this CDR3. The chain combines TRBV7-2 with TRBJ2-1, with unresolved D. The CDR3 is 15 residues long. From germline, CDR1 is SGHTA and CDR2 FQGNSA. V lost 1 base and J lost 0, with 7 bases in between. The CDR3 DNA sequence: TGTGCCAGCAGCTTAGGCTCTAGCTCCTACAATGAGCAGTTCTTC. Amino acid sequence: CASSLGSSSYNEQFF.

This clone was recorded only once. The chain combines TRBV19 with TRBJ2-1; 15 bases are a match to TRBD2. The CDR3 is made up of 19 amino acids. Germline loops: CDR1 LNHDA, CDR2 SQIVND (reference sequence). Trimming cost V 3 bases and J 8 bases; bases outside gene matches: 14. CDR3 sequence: CASSIQTGGTSGRIYEQFF. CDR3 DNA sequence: TGTGCCAGTAGTATCCAGACGGGGGGGACTAGCGGGAGGATCTATGAGCAGTTCTTC. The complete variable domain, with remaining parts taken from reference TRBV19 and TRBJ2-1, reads DGGITQSPKYLFRKEGQNVTLSCEQNLNHDAMYWYRQDPGQGLRLIYYSQIVNDFQKGDIAEGYSVSREKKESFPLTVTSAQKNPTAFYLCASSIQTGGTSGRIYEQFFGPGTRLTVL.

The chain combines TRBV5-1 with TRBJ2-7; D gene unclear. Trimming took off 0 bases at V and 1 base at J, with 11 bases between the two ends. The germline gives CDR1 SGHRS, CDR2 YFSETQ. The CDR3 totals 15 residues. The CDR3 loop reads CASSLAPTTSYEQYF. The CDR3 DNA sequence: TGCGCCAGCAGCTTGGCTCCGACGACGTCCTACGAGCAGTACTTC.

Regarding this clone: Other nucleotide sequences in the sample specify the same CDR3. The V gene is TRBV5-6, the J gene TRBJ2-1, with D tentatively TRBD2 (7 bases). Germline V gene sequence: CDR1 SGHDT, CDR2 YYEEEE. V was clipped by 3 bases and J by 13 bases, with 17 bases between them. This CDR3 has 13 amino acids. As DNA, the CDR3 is TGTGCCAGCAGCTCCCCCCGGGGGGCAGAACAGTTCTTC. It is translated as CASSSPRGAEQFF.

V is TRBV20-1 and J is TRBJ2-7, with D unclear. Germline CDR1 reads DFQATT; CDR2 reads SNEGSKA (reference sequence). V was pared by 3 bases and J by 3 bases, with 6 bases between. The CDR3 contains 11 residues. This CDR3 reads CSARLIYEQYF. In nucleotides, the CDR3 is TGCAGTGCTAGGCTCATCTACGAGCAGTACTTC.

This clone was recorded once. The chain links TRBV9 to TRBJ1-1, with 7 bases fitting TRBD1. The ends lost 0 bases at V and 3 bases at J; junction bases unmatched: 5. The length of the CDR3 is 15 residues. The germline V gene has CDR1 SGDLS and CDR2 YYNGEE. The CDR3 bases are TGTGCCAGCAGCGTAGGAGGGGGCGGATACACTGAAGCTTTCTTT. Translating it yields CASSVGGGGYTEAFF.

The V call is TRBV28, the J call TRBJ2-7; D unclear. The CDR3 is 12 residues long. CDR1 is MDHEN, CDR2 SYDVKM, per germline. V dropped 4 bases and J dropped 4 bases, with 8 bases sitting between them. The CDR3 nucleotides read TGTGCCAGCAGTTATTCAAGGTACGAGCAGTACTTC. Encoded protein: CASSYSRYEQYF.

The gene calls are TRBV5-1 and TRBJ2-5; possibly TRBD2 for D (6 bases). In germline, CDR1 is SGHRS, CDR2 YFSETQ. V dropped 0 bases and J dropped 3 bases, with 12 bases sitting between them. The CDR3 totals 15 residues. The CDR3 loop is CASSLVAGPEETQYF. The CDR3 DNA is TGCGCCAGCAGCTTGGTGGCGGGACCAGAAGAGACCCAGTACTTC.

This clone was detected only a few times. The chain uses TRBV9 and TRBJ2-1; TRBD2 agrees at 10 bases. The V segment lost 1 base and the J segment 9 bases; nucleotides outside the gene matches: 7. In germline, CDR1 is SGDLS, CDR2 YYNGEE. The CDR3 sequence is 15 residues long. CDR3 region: CASSVSASGSSEQFF. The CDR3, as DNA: TGTGCCAGCAGCGTATCGGCTAGCGGGAGTAGTGAGCAGTTCTTC.

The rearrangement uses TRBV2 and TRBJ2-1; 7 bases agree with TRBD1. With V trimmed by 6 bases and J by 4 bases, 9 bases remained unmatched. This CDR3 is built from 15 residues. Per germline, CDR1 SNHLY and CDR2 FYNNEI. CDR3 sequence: CASRPGQYSYNEQFF. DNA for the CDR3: TGTGCCAGCAGACCGGGACAGTACTCATACAATGAGCAGTTCTTC.

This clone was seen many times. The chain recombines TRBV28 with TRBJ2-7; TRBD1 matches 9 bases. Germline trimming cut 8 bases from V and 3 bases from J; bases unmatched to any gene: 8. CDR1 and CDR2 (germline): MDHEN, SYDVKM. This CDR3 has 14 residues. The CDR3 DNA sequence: TGTGCCAGCGGACGTGGGACAGGGAACTACGAGCAGTACTTC. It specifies CASGRGTGNYEQYF.

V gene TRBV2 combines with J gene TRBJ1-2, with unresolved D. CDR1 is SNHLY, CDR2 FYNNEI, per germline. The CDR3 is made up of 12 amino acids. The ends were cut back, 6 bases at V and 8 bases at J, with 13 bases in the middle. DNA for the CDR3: TGTGCCAGCAGACGGCTTGGTGAGGGCTACACCTTC. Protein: CASRRLGEGYTF.

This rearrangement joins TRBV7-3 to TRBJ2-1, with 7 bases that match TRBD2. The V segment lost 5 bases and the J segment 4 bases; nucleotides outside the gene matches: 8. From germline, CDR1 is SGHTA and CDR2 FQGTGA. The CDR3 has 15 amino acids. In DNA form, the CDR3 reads TGTGCCAGCAGCCAAGGACTAGTCCCTTACAATGAGCAGTTCTTC. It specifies CASSQGLVPYNEQFF.

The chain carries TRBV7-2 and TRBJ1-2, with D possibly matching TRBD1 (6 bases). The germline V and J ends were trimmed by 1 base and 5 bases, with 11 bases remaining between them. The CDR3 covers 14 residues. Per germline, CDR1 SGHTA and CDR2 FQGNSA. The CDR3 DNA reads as TGTGCCAGCAGCTTAGGGACCGGACAGTATGGCTACACCTTC. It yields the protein CASSLGTGQYGYTF.

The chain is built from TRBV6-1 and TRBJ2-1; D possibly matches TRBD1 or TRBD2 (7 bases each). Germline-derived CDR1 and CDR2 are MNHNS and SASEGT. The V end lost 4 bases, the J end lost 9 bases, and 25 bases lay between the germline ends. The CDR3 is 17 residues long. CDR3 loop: CASSGGGLRQGMTEQFF. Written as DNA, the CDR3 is TGTGCCAGCAGTGGGGGGGGGCTGAGACAGGGTATGACTGAGCAGTTCTTC.

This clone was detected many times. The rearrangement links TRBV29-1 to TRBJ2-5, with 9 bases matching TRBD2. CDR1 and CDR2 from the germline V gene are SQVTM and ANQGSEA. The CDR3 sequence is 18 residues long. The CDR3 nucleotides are TGCGGGGGCTCGTATGGCCTAGCGGGACCTAGCGGGGAAGAGACCCAGTACTTC. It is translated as CGGSYGLAGPSGEETQYF.

CDR3 sequence (DNA): TGTGCCAGCAGCTTAGGCGGGTGGGGCAACCCCCAAGAGACCCAGTACTTC. Its protein is CASSLGGWGNPQETQYF. The chain links TRBV11-3 to TRBJ2-5; D tentatively fits TRBD1 or TRBD2 (5 bases each). The V end was cut by 1 base, the J end by 1 base, with 16 bases between. The CDR3 sequence is 17 residues long. From germline, CDR1 is SGHNT and CDR2 YENEEA.

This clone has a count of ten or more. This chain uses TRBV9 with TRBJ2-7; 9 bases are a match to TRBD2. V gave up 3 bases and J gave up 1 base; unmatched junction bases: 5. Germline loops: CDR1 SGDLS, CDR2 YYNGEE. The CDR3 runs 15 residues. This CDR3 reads CASSEGTSGSYEQYF. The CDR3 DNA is TGTGCCAGCAGCGAAGGAACTAGCGGGTCCTACGAGCAGTACTTC.

CDR3 loop: CASSPTSGWLAGAQYF. The DNA for the CDR3 is TGTGCCAGCAGCCCAACCTCGGGGTGGCTAGCGGGGGCGCAGTATTTT. The rearrangement links TRBV5-4 to TRBJ2-3, with 10 bases fitting TRBD2. There are 16 residues in the CDR3. Unmatched junction bases numbered 15, after V lost 4 bases and J lost 10 bases. Germline loops: CDR1 SGHNT, CDR2 YYREEE (reference sequence).

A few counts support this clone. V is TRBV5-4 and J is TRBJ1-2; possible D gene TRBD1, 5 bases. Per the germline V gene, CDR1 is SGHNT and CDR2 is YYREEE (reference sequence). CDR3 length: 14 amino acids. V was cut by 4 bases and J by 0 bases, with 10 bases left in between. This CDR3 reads CASSSRGPNYGYTF. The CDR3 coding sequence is TGTGCCAGCAGCAGTAGGGGCCCTAACTATGGCTACACCTTC.

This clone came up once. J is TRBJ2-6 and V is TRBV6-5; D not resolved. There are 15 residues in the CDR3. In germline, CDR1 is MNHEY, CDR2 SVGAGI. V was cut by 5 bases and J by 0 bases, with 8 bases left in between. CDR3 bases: TGTGCCAGCAGTACGACACACTCTGGGGCCAACGTCCTGACTTTC. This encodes CASSTTHSGANVLTF.

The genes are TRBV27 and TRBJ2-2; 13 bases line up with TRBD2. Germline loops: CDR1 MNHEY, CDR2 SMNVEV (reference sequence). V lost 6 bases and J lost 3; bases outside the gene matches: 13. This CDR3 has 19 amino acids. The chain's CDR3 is CASSPFRRGLAGYTGELFF. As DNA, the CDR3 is TGTGCCAGCAGCCCTTTTCGACGGGGACTAGCGGGGTACACCGGGGAGCTGTTTTTT.

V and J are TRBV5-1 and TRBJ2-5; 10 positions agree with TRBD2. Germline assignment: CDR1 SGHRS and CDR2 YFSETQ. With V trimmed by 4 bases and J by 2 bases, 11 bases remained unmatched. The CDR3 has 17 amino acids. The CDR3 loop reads CASSPEQGLADQETQYF. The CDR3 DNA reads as TGCGCCAGCAGCCCAGAACAAGGACTAGCGGATCAAGAGACCCAGTACTTC.

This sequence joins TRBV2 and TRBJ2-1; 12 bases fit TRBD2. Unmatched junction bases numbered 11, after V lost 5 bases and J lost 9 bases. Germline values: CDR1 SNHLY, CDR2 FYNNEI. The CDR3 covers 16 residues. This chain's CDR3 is CASSPSGRAIKSEQFF. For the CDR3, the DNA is TGTGCCAGCAGTCCTAGCGGGAGGGCCATAAAGAGTGAGCAGTTCTTC.